Below, 23 T cell receptor beta chains from the same sample are listed, as sequenced in a study of T cells in localized non-small cell lung cancer. Produced via immunoSEQ multiplex PCR; TCRdb's table is partial and in-frame only. The sample lists thousands of clones, approximately 16% occurring once. Sequencing used normal lung tissue next to the tumor, obtained before any cancer treatment. Receptors were obtained from a male donor aged 60 or older with stage II squamous cell lung carcinoma.

The V and J genes are TRBV6-8 and TRBJ2-1; 7 nucleotides align to TRBD1. Germline CDR1 is MNHGY and CDR2 is SAAAGT. CDR3 length: 12 amino acids. V dropped 4 bases and J dropped 10; count of bases not matched to a gene: 4. The CDR3 nucleotides read TGTGCCAGCAGTTTACCGACAGGGGAGCAGTTCTTC. As protein: CASSLPTGEQFF.

This clone has only one observation. The gene calls are TRBV18 and TRBJ1-1, with 9 bases that match TRBD1. The CDR3 extends over 15 amino acids. Germline V gene sequence: CDR1 KGHSH, CDR2 LQKENI. V dropped 3 bases and J dropped 11; count of bases not matched to a gene: 13. The CDR3 sequence: CASSPTGGAFVVAFF. The CDR3 bases are TGTGCCAGCTCACCCACAGGGGGCGCATTCGTAGTGGCTTTCTTT.

The sample holds a few counts of this clone. The chain couples TRBV30 to TRBJ2-7; TRBD1 might be the D (7 bases). The CDR3 is 13 residues long. Germline V gene lookup returns CDR1 GTSNPN and CDR2 SVGIG (reference sequence). V lost 4 bases to trimming and J lost 5 bases, with 15 bases between them. CDR3 nucleotides: TGTGCCTGGAACAGGGGAGGAACGCACGAGCAGTACTTC. Its protein is CAWNRGGTHEQYF.

Sample share makes this clone medium-sized. The V gene is TRBV6-8, the J gene TRBJ2-3, with TRBD2 matching 11 bases. V shed 6 bases, J shed 5 bases, and the junction held 10 bases outside the gene matches. The CDR3 has 16 amino acids. Looked up from germline, CDR1 is MNHGY and CDR2 is SAAAGT. In nucleotides, the CDR3 is TGTGCCAGCAGCCTTTTTGCCGGACTAGCGGGAGATACGCAGTATTTT. The encoded protein is CASSLFAGLAGDTQYF.

The sample holds one count of this clone. V gene TRBV19 combines with J gene TRBJ1-2; 9 bases are shared with TRBD1. This CDR3 has 14 residues. The V gene end was trimmed by 7 bases and the J gene end by 8 bases; junction bases not matched to a gene: 11. CDR1 is LNHDA, CDR2 SQIVND, per germline (reference sequence). The CDR3 protein is CASNPGTGFRGYTF. CDR3 bases: TGTGCCAGTAACCCCGGGACAGGGTTTCGAGGCTACACCTTC.

This clone counts as medium-sized. V usage is TRBV11-3 and J usage is TRBJ1-5, with D maybe TRBD1 (6 bases). The CDR3 has 15 amino acids. V gave up 5 bases and J gave up 4 bases, with 15 bases separating them. Germline V gene sequence: CDR1 SGHNT, CDR2 YENEEA. The CDR3 loop is CASSKRGVGNQPQHF. DNA for the CDR3: TGTGCCAGCAGCAAGAGGGGGGTTGGGAATCAGCCCCAGCATTTT.

This clone has just a few counts. The chain couples TRBV6-8 to TRBJ2-5, with unresolved D. The CDR3 spans 14 residues. Germline assignment: CDR1 MNHGY and CDR2 SAAAGT. The germline V and J ends were trimmed by 7 bases and 1 base, with 13 bases remaining between them. The chain's CDR3 is CASTDGPGQETQYF. The CDR3 coding sequence is TGTGCCAGCACCGACGGGCCAGGCCAAGAGACCCAGTACTTC.

This clone was seen only a few times. This chain uses TRBV28 with TRBJ2-7; tentative D call: TRBD2 (6 bases). V dropped 0 bases and J dropped 3 bases, with 12 bases sitting between them. The CDR3 has 15 amino acids. Germline CDR1 and CDR2: MDHEN and SYDVKM. The CDR3, as DNA: TGTGCCAGCAGTTTATGGGGGCTAGCGAACTACGAGCAGTACTTC. Its protein is CASSLWGLANYEQYF.

This chain links TRBV6-8 with TRBJ2-7, with TRBD2 as a possible D gene (5 bases). Looked up from germline, CDR1 is MNHGY and CDR2 is SAAAGT. CDR3 length: 14 residues. V lost 2 bases to trimming and J lost 1 base, with 9 bases between them. CDR3 nucleotides: TGTGCCAGCAGTTACACTAGATCTTCCTACGAGCAGTACTTC. As protein: CASSYTRSSYEQYF.

This clone was recorded a few times. The chain joins TRBV28 to TRBJ1-2; tentative D call: TRBD1 (5 bases). The length of the CDR3 is 14 residues. V was cut by 6 bases and J by 7 bases, with 18 bases left in between. Germline values: CDR1 MDHEN, CDR2 SYDVKM. The CDR3 DNA reads as TGTGCCAGCAGACTCCTAGAATGGGGGAGTGGCTACACCTTC. Its protein is CASRLLEWGSGYTF.

V is TRBV28 and J is TRBJ1-6; 10 bases line up with TRBD1. The CDR3 loop spans 17 amino acids. The trim removed 2 bases at V and 10 bases at J, leaving 11 bases unmatched. CDR1 MDHEN and CDR2 SYDVKM come from the germline V gene. The CDR3 spells CASSLPRTGGDRSPLHF. CDR3 bases: TGTGCCAGCAGTTTACCCCGGACAGGGGGGGATAGATCACCCCTCCACTTT.

This clone has more than one count but fewer than ten. The rearrangement joins TRBV6-8 to TRBJ1-2; D perhaps matches TRBD1 (5 bases). Germline-derived CDR1 and CDR2 are MNHGY and SAAAGT. Trimming stripped 7 bases from V and 8 bases from J, with 20 bases between. The CDR3 has 14 amino acids. The CDR3 loop is CASKVDRTRGGYTF. Written as DNA, the CDR3 is TGTGCCAGCAAGGTAGACAGAACAAGGGGAGGCTACACCTTC.

This clone appeared a few times. The chain joins TRBV19 to TRBJ2-5, with 7 bases identical to TRBD2. The CDR3 spans 15 residues. The V gene end was trimmed by 5 bases and the J gene end by 2 bases; junction bases not matched to a gene: 8. The germline V gene has CDR1 LNHDA and CDR2 SQIVND (reference sequence). The CDR3 protein is CASSRAGTKQETQYF. The CDR3 bases are TGTGCCAGTAGTCGGGCGGGGACTAAACAAGAGACCCAGTACTTC.

Ten or more counts support this clone. This chain links TRBV11-3 with TRBJ2-5; D may be TRBD2 (6 bases). This CDR3 region has 14 residues. Between the trimmed V and J ends, which lost 5 bases and 4 bases, there was a span of 14 bases. Germline V lookup: CDR1 SGHNT, CDR2 YENEEA. The CDR3 is CASSPGGALETQYF. The CDR3 DNA follows: TGTGCCAGCAGCCCGGGCGGGGCTCTAGAGACCCAGTACTTC. The complete variable domain, with remaining parts taken from reference TRBV11-3 and TRBJ2-5, reads EAGVVQSPRYKIIEKKQPVAFWCNPISGHNTLYWYLQNLGQGPELLIRYENEEAVDDSQLPKDRFSAERLKGVDSTLKIQPAELGDSAVYLCASSPGGALETQYFGPGTRLLVL.

This clone has just a few counts. The DNA of the CDR3 is TGTGCCAGCAGCCGGGACCTTGCGGCAGATACGCAGTATTTT. Its translation: CASSRDLAADTQYF. The rearrangement joins TRBV11-3 to TRBJ2-3; the D gene could be TRBD1 or TRBD2 (5 bases each). Germline V CDR1 and CDR2: SGHNT, YENEEA. The CDR3 sequence is 14 residues long. Trimming pared 5 bases from V and 4 bases from J, leaving 13 bases between. The full variable domain, its missing parts supplied by reference TRBV11-3 and TRBJ2-3, is EAGVVQSPRYKIIEKKQPVAFWCNPISGHNTLYWYLQNLGQGPELLIRYENEEAVDDSQLPKDRFSAERLKGVDSTLKIQPAELGDSAVYLCASSRDLAADTQYFGPGTRLTVL.

This clone was seen more than once but under ten times. The chain combines TRBV6-8 with TRBJ1-1, with D tentatively TRBD1 (6 bases). In germline, CDR1 is MNHGY, CDR2 SAAAGT. The CDR3 covers 17 residues. With 0 bases removed from V and 0 bases from J, the gap between germline ends came to 14 bases. The CDR3 DNA follows: TGTGCCAGCAGTTACTCGCAGGGGTGGGTAATGAACACTGAAGCTTTCTTT. Translated, it gives CASSYSQGWVMNTEAFF.

This clone was recorded a few times. DNA for the CDR3: TGTGCCAGCAGTGTCCAGGGGATAACCAGGCCCCTATATGGCTACACCTTC. It specifies CASSVQGITRPLYGYTF. The chain combines TRBV6-8 with TRBJ1-2; D perhaps matches TRBD1 (6 bases). Germline V CDR1 and CDR2: MNHGY, SAAAGT. With 5 bases removed from V and 5 bases from J, the gap between germline ends came to 24 bases. The CDR3 spans 17 residues.

The J gene is TRBJ2-7, the V gene TRBV15; D may correspond to TRBD1 or TRBD2 (5 bases each). V lost 3 bases and J lost 2, with 11 bases in between. This CDR3 is built from 14 residues. Germline-derived CDR1 and CDR2 are LNHNV and YYDKDF (reference sequence). CDR3 coding DNA: TGTGCCACCAGCAGCGACCGAGGGGCCTACGAGCAGTACTTC. Protein sequence: CATSSDRGAYEQYF.

This clone was counted many times. This chain connects TRBV11-3 to TRBJ2-3; D might be TRBD2 (6 bases). The V gene's germline CDR1 is SGHNT and CDR2 YENEEA. This CDR3 region has 15 residues. V was shortened by 6 bases and J by 2 bases, with 15 bases between the two germline ends. The CDR3 here is CASRSGANPTDTQYF. The CDR3 DNA reads TGTGCCAGCAGGTCGGGAGCTAACCCCACAGATACGCAGTATTTT. Drawing the rest from reference TRBV11-3 and TRBJ2-3, the complete variable domain is EAGVVQSPRYKIIEKKQPVAFWCNPISGHNTLYWYLQNLGQGPELLIRYENEEAVDDSQLPKDRFSAERLKGVDSTLKIQPAELGDSAVYLCASRSGANPTDTQYFGPGTRLTVL.

This clone occurred a few times. The genes are TRBV30 and TRBJ2-7; TRBD1 matches 7 bases. CDR1 and CDR2 (germline): GTSNPN, SVGIG (reference sequence). V trimming: 2 bases; J trimming: 6 bases; junction bases outside the gene matches: 13. The CDR3 loop spans 15 amino acids. CDR3 sequence reads: CAWSFTGTVSSEQYF. The DNA for the CDR3 is TGTGCCTGGAGTTTTACCGGGACAGTATCTAGCGAGCAGTACTTC. The entire variable domain, with the rest obtained from reference TRBV30 and TRBJ2-7, is as follows: SQTIHQWPATLVQPVGSPLSLECTVEGTSNPNLYWYRQAAGRGLQLLFYSVGIGQISSEVPQNLSASRPQDRQFILSSKKLLLSDSGFYLCAWSFTGTVSSEQYFGPGTRLTVT.

This clone was detected only a few times. V gene TRBV30 combines with J gene TRBJ2-5; 12 bases line up with TRBD2. Germline V gene data show CDR1 as GTSNPN and CDR2 as SVGIG (reference sequence). The CDR3 is made up of 15 amino acids. V lost 0 bases, J lost 5 bases, and 4 bases stayed unmatched. CDR3 DNA sequence: TGTGCCTGGAGTGTAGGACTAGCGGGAAGGGAGACCCAGTACTTC. Translating it yields CAWSVGLAGRETQYF.

The V call is TRBV19, the J call TRBJ1-1; 11 bases line up with TRBD1. V was pared by 5 bases and J by 11 bases, with 7 bases of the junction left unmatched. There are 13 residues in the CDR3. Germline V gene sequence: CDR1 LNHDA, CDR2 SQIVND (reference sequence). The CDR3 bases are TGTGCCAGTAGTTTAGGACAGGGGGCGGGGGCTTTCTTT. Translating it yields CASSLGQGAGAFF. Together with reference TRBV19 and TRBJ1-1, the CDR3 gives the full variable domain: DGGITQSPKYLFRKEGQNVTLSCEQNLNHDAMYWYRQDPGQGLRLIYYSQIVNDFQKGDIAEGYSVSREKKESFPLTVTSAQKNPTAFYLCASSLGQGAGAFFGQGTRLTVV.

The chain links TRBV9 to TRBJ2-5, with 10 nucleotides matching TRBD2. Unmatched junction bases numbered 7, after V lost 0 bases and J lost 5 bases. The CDR3 sequence is 16 residues long. The germline V gene has CDR1 SGDLS and CDR2 YYNGEE. CDR3: CASSVASSGGTETQYF. DNA for the CDR3: TGTGCCAGCAGCGTAGCTAGTAGCGGGGGGACGGAGACCCAGTACTTC.